A selection of T cell receptor beta chains follows, all from one sample in a study of blood T cell repertoires in COVID-19. Here immunoSEQ multiplex PCR was the method, and the copy in TCRdb shows in-frame clones only, minus some. In the table there are about 65,000 clones, 75% to 85% of which are singletons. Sequenced sample: peripheral blood. These receptors came from an elderly man with acute or convalescent COVID-19. Both conserved end residues are part of each CDR3. The order of the fields is D gene, V gene, J gene, clone size, CDR3 DNA, CDR3 protein. D genes are given only for firm matches. For some rows the clone size is stated as once, few or many, or as a class when expanded; others skip it.

D: TRBD1; V: TRBV12-5; J: TRBJ2-1; size: NA; DNA: TGTGCTAGTGATCCGGGCTGGGACAGTGGGGTGTTCAATGAGCAGTTCTTC; CDR3: CASDPGWDSGVFNEQFF
D: NA; V: TRBV7-9; J: TRBJ1-2; size: NA; DNA: TGTGCCAGCAGCTTGTGGACAGAAGGCTACACCTTC; CDR3: CASSLWTEGYTF
D: NA; V: TRBV5-1; J: TRBJ1-5; size: NA; DNA: TGCGCCAGCAGCTTGACAGGCAATCAGCCCCAGCATTTT; CDR3: CASSLTGNQPQHF
D: NA; V: TRBV9; J: TRBJ2-1; size: NA; DNA: TGTGCCAGCAGCGTATACTCTTACAATGAGCAGTTCTTC; CDR3: CASSVYSYNEQFF
D: NA; V: TRBV5-1; J: TRBJ1-1; size: NA; DNA: TGCGCCAGCAGCTTCAGACAAGCTCGCTTGAACACTGAAGCTTTCTTT; CDR3: CASSFRQARLNTEAFF
D: TRBD2; V: TRBV13; J: TRBJ2-7; size: NA; DNA: TGTGCCAGCAGCTCCATAGCGGGGGTCCCCTACGAGCAGTACTTC; CDR3: CASSSIAGVPYEQYF
D: NA; V: TRBV7-6; J: TRBJ2-1; size: NA; DNA: TGTGCCAGCAGCCCCAGCGGAAACTCCTACAATGAGCAGTTCTTC; CDR3: CASSPSGNSYNEQFF
D: TRBD1; V: TRBV7-2; J: TRBJ1-2; size: NA; DNA: TGTGCCAGCAGCGTGAGGGGGCCAGTCTATGGCTACACCTTC; CDR3: CASSVRGPVYGYTF
D: TRBD1; V: TRBV6-6; J: TRBJ1-1; size: NA; DNA: TGTGCCAGCGGCTTACAGGGGATTGGGAACACTGAAGCTTTCTTT; CDR3: CASGLQGIGNTEAFF
D: NA; V: TRBV7-2; J: TRBJ1-5; size: NA; DNA: TGTGCCAGCAGCGCGCTGCGGTTGTATAGCAATCAGCCCCAGCATTTT; CDR3: CASSALRLYSNQPQHF
D: NA; V: TRBV3-1/TRBV3-2; J: TRBJ2-1; size: few; DNA: TGTGCCAGCAGCCAAGATCGTCCTCTAAGCTCCTACAATGAGCAGTTCTTC; CDR3: CASSQDRPLSSYNEQFF
D: NA; V: TRBV12-5; J: TRBJ2-7; size: NA; DNA: TGTGCTAGTGGTTTCCATTACAGGGATTCCAACGAGCAGTACTTC; CDR3: CASGFHYRDSNEQYF
D: TRBD1; V: TRBV19; J: TRBJ1-1; size: NA; DNA: TGTGCCAGTAGTCAACCAGGGGGCAGACCTGAAGCTTTCTTT; CDR3: CASSQPGGRPEAFF
D: NA; V: TRBV6-1; J: TRBJ1-2; size: NA; DNA: TGTGCCAGCAGTGAAAAGGCCCGGAGGGGCTATGGCTACACCTTC; CDR3: CASSEKARRGYGYTF
D: NA; V: TRBV2; J: TRBJ1-6; size: NA; DNA: TGTGCCAGCACCCGGACAGCCAGCATAAATAATTCACCCCTCCACTTT; CDR3: CASTRTASINNSPLHF
D: NA; V: TRBV4-2; J: TRBJ2-7; size: NA; DNA: TGTGCCAGCAGCCAAACGAGCGGGTACTACGAGCAGTACTTC; CDR3: CASSQTSGYYEQYF
D: NA; V: TRBV29-1; J: TRBJ1-1; size: NA; DNA: TGCAGCGGAGGAGGGGACGGGCACACTGAAGCTTTCTTT; CDR3: CSGGGDGHTEAFF